Listed here are 29 T cell receptor beta chains from one sample, sequenced in a study of CD8+ T cells in alopecia areata. RNA extraction and reverse transcription yielded cDNA as sequencing template. The repertoire was sequenced with immunoSEQ multiplex PCR; TCRdb's copy has only in-frame clones and lacks some. The sample shows 110,000 or so clones, 58% of them seen only once. The treatment here: oral pan-JAK inhibitor, 5-10 mg twice daily. This specimen consisted of CD8+ T cells sorted from blood, obtained at week 4, from a patient treated with tofacitinib. The receptor source for this set is a human donor with alopecia areata.

The J gene is TRBJ2-1, the V gene TRBV29-1; 13 positions match TRBD2. V lost 6 bases to trimming and J lost 8 bases; unmatched junction nucleotides: 10. CDR1 is SQVTM and CDR2 is ANQGSEA in the germline V gene. This CDR3 contains 15 residues. In nucleotides, the CDR3 is TGCAGCGTCCGAACTAGCGGGGGGGTGAGCGATGAGCAGTTCTTC. This encodes CSVRTSGGVSDEQFF.

Turning to this clone: One end of the junction does not line up with germline, which may come from a read error. V and J are TRBV7-9 and TRBJ1-5; D is undetermined. CDR1 and CDR2 from the germline V gene are SEHNR and FQNEAQ (reference sequence). This CDR3 has 10 residues. The CDR3: CASSLRSENF. CDR3 DNA sequence: TGTGCCAGCAGCTTAAGGTCAGAGAATTTT.

This chain joins TRBV23-1 and TRBJ1-1; 7 bases match TRBD1. TRBV23-1 has ORF status, its function being uncertain. With V trimmed by 2 bases and J by 3 bases, 9 bases remained unmatched. This CDR3 contains 16 residues. This CDR3 is CASSQGPGGGDTEAFF. CDR3 nucleotides: TGCGCCAGCAGTCAAGGTCCAGGGGGAGGGGACACTGAAGCTTTCTTT.

The chain combines TRBV27 with TRBJ2-1, with unresolved D. The CDR3 extends over 11 amino acids. Trimming took off 4 bases at V and 5 bases at J, with 3 bases between the two ends. Germline V lookup: CDR1 MNHEY, CDR2 SMNVEV (reference sequence). CDR3 region: CASSSNNEQFF. CDR3 DNA: TGTGCCAGCAGTTCGAACAATGAGCAGTTCTTC.

The chain employs TRBV29-1 and TRBJ2-7, with D perhaps TRBD1 (6 bases). CDR3 length equals 12 residues. The V end lost 6 bases, the J end lost 0 bases, and 9 bases lay between the germline ends. From germline, CDR1 is SQVTM and CDR2 ANQGSEA. The CDR3 loop reads CSVGTISYEQYF. The CDR3 DNA is TGCAGCGTAGGGACAATCTCCTACGAGCAGTACTTC.

The chain couples TRBV5-4 to TRBJ1-2; D perhaps matches TRBD1 (6 bases). The ends were cut back, 4 bases at V and 5 bases at J, with 15 bases in the middle. Germline V gene lookup returns CDR1 SGHNT and CDR2 YYREEE (reference sequence). This CDR3 comprises 14 residues. The CDR3 loop is CASSTGTSGYGYTF. Here the CDR3 DNA reads TGTGCCAGCAGCACAGGGACCTCAGGATATGGCTACACCTTC.

The chain links TRBV27 to TRBJ2-3, with D perhaps TRBD1 (5 bases). CDR3 length equals 12 residues. Trimming removed 10 bases at V and 0 bases at J, with 8 bases between. The germline V gene encodes CDR1 MNHEY and CDR2 SMNVEV (reference sequence). CDR3 DNA: TGTGCCACAGGGTGGAGCACAGATACGCAGTATTTT. It is translated as CATGWSTDTQYF.

V gene TRBV5-4 combines with J gene TRBJ1-6; D uncertain. The CDR3 length is 12 residues. Trimming left V 9 bases short and J 8 bases short, with 12 bases between. CDR1 and CDR2 (germline): SGHNT, YYREEE (reference sequence). The CDR3 loop reads CATHGVDSPLHF. DNA of the CDR3: TGTGCCACCCACGGGGTGGATTCACCCCTCCACTTT. Together with reference TRBV5-4 and TRBJ1-6, the CDR3 gives the full variable domain: ETGVTQSPTHLIKTRGQQVTLRCSSQSGHNTVSWYQQALGQGPQFIFQYYREEENGRGNFPPRFSGLQFPNYSSELNVNALELDDSALYLCATHGVDSPLHFGNGTRLTVT.

The V call is TRBV2, the J call TRBJ2-7; TRBD1 agrees at 9 bases. CDR3 length: 14 residues. Germline V lookup: CDR1 SNHLY, CDR2 FYNNEI. J lost 6 bases, V lost 6 bases, and 9 bases had no gene match. The CDR3, as DNA: TGTGCCAGCAGAACGGGACAGGGAATCGGCGAGCAGTACTTC. It yields the protein CASRTGQGIGEQYF.

This clone showed up just a few times. The CDR3 spells CSVQGGTVPYEQYF. The CDR3 nucleotides are TGCAGCGTTCAGGGCGGGACAGTCCCCTACGAGCAGTACTTC. This chain uses TRBV29-1 with TRBJ2-7; perhaps TRBD1 as D (7 bases). The V gene's germline CDR1 is SQVTM and CDR2 ANQGSEA. Trimming took 5 bases from V and 2 from J, leaving 16 bases between them. This CDR3 has 14 residues.

The CDR3 reads CASSQVEGREAFF. CDR3 nucleotides: TGCGCCAGCAGCCAGGTAGAGGGACGTGAAGCTTTCTTT. The chain combines TRBV4-3 with TRBJ1-1; TRBD1 might be the D (5 bases). Trimming shortened V by 3 bases and J by 7 bases, and 12 bases separated the two germline ends. The CDR3 length is 13 residues. Germline V CDR1 and CDR2: LGHNA, YSLEER.

The chain carries TRBV11-2 and TRBJ1-1, with a tentative D call TRBD1 (5 bases). The V and J ends lost 1 base and 11 bases respectively, with 14 bases between them. The CDR3 covers 13 residues. The germline V gene encodes CDR1 SGHAT and CDR2 FQNNGV. The CDR3 is CASSLGLGPRAFF. The CDR3 DNA follows: TGTGCCAGCAGCTTAGGATTGGGGCCGCGGGCTTTCTTT. The whole variable domain, filled in from reference TRBV11-2 and TRBJ1-1, reads EAGVAQSPRYKIIEKRQSVAFWCNPISGHATLYWYQQILGQGPKLLIQFQNNGVVDDSQLPKDRFSAERLKGVDSTLKIQPAKLEDSAVYLCASSLGLGPRAFFGQGTRLTVV.

The chain has TRBV6-5 and TRBJ2-6, with D possibly being TRBD1 (6 bases). The germline gives CDR1 MNHEY, CDR2 SVGAGI. The V gene lost 0 bases and the J gene lost 4 bases, with 10 bases spanning the gap. This CDR3 is 16 amino acids long. CDR3 sequence reads: CASSYSLGGGANVLTF. In nucleotides, the CDR3 is TGTGCCAGCAGTTACTCTTTAGGGGGAGGGGCCAACGTCCTGACTTTC.

The chain's CDR3 is CASMGGYEQYF. The DNA of the CDR3 is TGTGCCAGCATGGGTGGCTACGAGCAGTACTTC. The chain links TRBV2 to TRBJ2-7; D is ambiguous. This CDR3 spans 11 amino acids. The V and J ends lost 7 bases and 3 bases respectively, with 7 bases between them. Germline CDR1 is SNHLY and CDR2 is FYNNEI. The entire variable domain, with the rest obtained from reference TRBV2 and TRBJ2-7, is as follows: EPEVTQTPSHQVTQMGQEVILRCVPISNHLYFYWYRQILGQKVEFLVSFYNNEISEKSEIFDDQFSVERPDGSNFTLKIRSTKLEDSAMYFCASMGGYEQYFGPGTRLTVT.

A few counts support this clone. V usage is TRBV29-1 and J usage is TRBJ1-1, with D unresolved. Germline lookup yields CDR1 SQVTM and CDR2 ANQGSEA. This CDR3 region has 10 residues. Trimming cost V 7 bases and J 7 bases, with 10 bases left between them. CDR3 coding DNA: TGCAGCGGAGTTGGGTATGAAGCTTTCTTT. Encoded protein: CSGVGYEAFF.

The chain couples TRBV7-6 to TRBJ2-7; 8 nucleotides line up with TRBD1. This CDR3 is 14 amino acids long. The V gene end was trimmed by 1 base and the J gene end by 5 bases; junction bases not matched to a gene: 4. The germline V gene has CDR1 SGHVS and CDR2 FNYEAQ. The CDR3 sequence: CASSLEDRANEQYF. CDR3 sequence (DNA): TGTGCCAGCAGCTTAGAGGACAGGGCCAACGAGCAGTACTTC.

This clone was observed a few times. The chain has TRBV29-1 and TRBJ2-7; D is perhaps TRBD1 (6 bases). The ends were cut back, 3 bases at V and 2 bases at J, with 14 bases in the middle. Germline V lookup: CDR1 SQVTM, CDR2 ANQGSEA. The CDR3 has 14 amino acids. DNA of the CDR3: TGCAGCGTTGATGGCCAGGGGTCGACCTACGAGCAGTACTTC. This codes for CSVDGQGSTYEQYF.

The rearrangement links TRBV5-4 to TRBJ2-4, with D perhaps matching TRBD2 (6 bases). Germline values: CDR1 SGHNT, CDR2 YYREEE (reference sequence). Trimming removed 6 bases from V and 1 base from J, with 17 bases in between. This CDR3 is built from 16 residues. The CDR3 DNA reads TGTGCCAGCATAATCGCGGGGTTCCTCGCCAAAAACATTCAGTACTTC. It encodes CASIIAGFLAKNIQYF.

The genes are TRBV7-9 and TRBJ2-3; 7 bases fit TRBD2. Trimming at V came to 5 bases and at J to 7 bases, leaving 9 bases not matched to a gene. The CDR3 extends over 14 amino acids. Germline CDR1 and CDR2: SEHNR and FQNEAQ (reference sequence). The CDR3 region is CASSDRDYQNTQYF. The CDR3 coding sequence is TGTGCCAGCAGCGACCGGGACTACCAAAATACGCAGTATTTT. Using reference TRBV7-9 and TRBJ2-3 for the parts outside the CDR3, the full variable domain is DTGVSQNPRHKITKRGQNVTFRCDPISEHNRLYWYRQTLGQGPEFLTYFQNEAQLEKSRLLSDRFSAERPKGSFSTLEIQRTEQGDSAMYLCASSDRDYQNTQYFGPGTRLTVL.

The V and J genes are TRBV6-5 and TRBJ1-2; no clear D gene. Germline V gives CDR1 MNHEY, CDR2 SVGAGI. CDR3 length equals 14 residues. V shed 2 bases and J shed 4 bases, with 11 bases lying between them. CDR3 sequence reads: CASSYLPSVYGYTF. In DNA, the CDR3 is TGTGCCAGCAGTTACCTTCCGTCTGTCTATGGCTACACCTTC.

The chain couples TRBV29-1 to TRBJ2-1; D call uncertain. The ends were cut back, 4 bases at V and 1 base at J, with 11 bases in the middle. The CDR3 is 14 amino acids. Germline lookup yields CDR1 SQVTM and CDR2 ANQGSEA. CDR3 DNA sequence: TGCAGCGTTGCAAGGACGGGTTCCTACAATGAGCAGTTCTTC. Translating gives CSVARTGSYNEQFF.

The V call is TRBV6-5, the J call TRBJ2-7, with D possibly called TRBD1 or TRBD2 (5 bases each). Germline V gene sequence: CDR1 MNHEY, CDR2 SVGAGI. Trimming shortened V by 6 bases and J by 7 bases, and 13 bases separated the two germline ends. The CDR3 consists of 12 residues. The CDR3 DNA sequence: TGTGCCAGCAGCCCTGGGACCTGGGAGCAGTACTTC. It translates to CASSPGTWEQYF.

The V call is TRBV7-9, the J call TRBJ1-6, with TRBD1 matching over 10 bases. CDR1 and CDR2 from the germline V gene are SEHNR and FQNEAQ (reference sequence). There are 16 residues in the CDR3. The J segment lost 13 bases and the V segment lost 5 bases, leaving 14 bases of the junction unmatched. The DNA of the CDR3 is TGTGCCAGCAGCGCCACCCGGGACAGGGGACCTAGGCCCCTCCACTTT. The encoded protein is CASSATRDRGPRPLHF.

The chain is built from TRBV29-1 and TRBJ2-1, with 10 bases lining up with TRBD2. Unmatched junction bases numbered 10, after V lost 5 bases and J lost 6 bases. Per the germline V gene, CDR1 is SQVTM and CDR2 is ANQGSEA. This CDR3 comprises 15 residues. Here the CDR3 DNA reads TGCAGCGTTACCAGCGGGGGGGCCGTCACCAATGAGCAGTTCTTC. Translated, it gives CSVTSGGAVTNEQFF.

The chain is built from TRBV5-1 and TRBJ2-3; TRBD2 agrees at 8 bases. The ends lost 3 bases at V and 5 bases at J; junction bases unmatched: 11. This CDR3 is 16 amino acids long. CDR1 SGHRS and CDR2 YFSETQ come from the germline V gene. CDR3 in DNA: TGCGCCAGCAGCTCGGTAACTAGCGGCCGGGGAGATACGCAGTATTTT. It is translated as CASSSVTSGRGDTQYF.

The rearrangement links TRBV30 to TRBJ2-2; D uncertain. This CDR3 is 12 amino acids long. CDR1 and CDR2 from the germline V gene are GTSNPN and SVGIG (reference sequence). Trimming stripped 0 bases from V and 6 bases from J, with 5 bases between. In nucleotides, the CDR3 is TGTGCCTGGAGTGTTTGGGCCGGGGAGCTGTTTTTT. Residues: CAWSVWAGELFF. Variable domain in full (rest from reference TRBV30 and TRBJ2-2): SQTIHQWPATLVQPVGSPLSLECTVEGTSNPNLYWYRQAAGRGLQLLFYSVGIGQISSEVPQNLSASRPQDRQFILSSKKLLLSDSGFYLCAWSVWAGELFFGEGSRLTVL.

The chain combines TRBV29-1 with TRBJ1-2; D is unresolved. Trimming removed 0 bases at V and 7 bases at J, with 6 bases between. The CDR3 has 11 residues. Germline values: CDR1 SQVTM, CDR2 ANQGSEA. The CDR3 nucleotides are TGCAGCGTTGAAGATCTAAGTGGCTACACCTTC. Amino acids: CSVEDLSGYTF. Looking up the rest from reference TRBV29-1 and TRBJ1-2 gives the full variable domain: SAVISQKPSRDICQRGTSLTIQCQVDSQVTMMFWYRQQPGQSLTLIATANQGSEATYESGFVIDKFPISRPNLTFSTLTVSNMSPEDSSIYLCSVEDLSGYTFGSGTRLTVV.

This clone has only a few counts. The gene calls are TRBV4-3 and TRBJ1-1; 12 bases agree with TRBD1. CDR1 is LGHNA and CDR2 is YSLEER in the germline V gene. The CDR3 is made up of 17 amino acids. Unmatched junction bases numbered 11, after V lost 0 bases and J lost 9 bases. CDR3 amino acids: CASSQETPGQGAGKAFF. CDR3 coding DNA: TGCGCCAGCAGCCAAGAAACTCCGGGACAGGGGGCGGGAAAAGCTTTCTTT.

The chain joins TRBV2 to TRBJ2-3, with 7 bases that match TRBD2. J was trimmed by 0 bases and V by 6 bases; bases with no gene match: 3. Germline V gene data show CDR1 as SNHLY and CDR2 as FYNNEI. CDR3 length equals 14 residues. CDR3 DNA sequence: TGTGCCAGCAGCGGGGACTATAGCACAGATACGCAGTATTTT. Translation: CASSGDYSTDTQYF. The full variable domain, with the rest looked up from reference TRBV2 and TRBJ2-3, is EPEVTQTPSHQVTQMGQEVILRCVPISNHLYFYWYRQILGQKVEFLVSFYNNEISEKSEIFDDQFSVERPDGSNFTLKIRSTKLEDSAMYFCASSGDYSTDTQYFGPGTRLTVL.